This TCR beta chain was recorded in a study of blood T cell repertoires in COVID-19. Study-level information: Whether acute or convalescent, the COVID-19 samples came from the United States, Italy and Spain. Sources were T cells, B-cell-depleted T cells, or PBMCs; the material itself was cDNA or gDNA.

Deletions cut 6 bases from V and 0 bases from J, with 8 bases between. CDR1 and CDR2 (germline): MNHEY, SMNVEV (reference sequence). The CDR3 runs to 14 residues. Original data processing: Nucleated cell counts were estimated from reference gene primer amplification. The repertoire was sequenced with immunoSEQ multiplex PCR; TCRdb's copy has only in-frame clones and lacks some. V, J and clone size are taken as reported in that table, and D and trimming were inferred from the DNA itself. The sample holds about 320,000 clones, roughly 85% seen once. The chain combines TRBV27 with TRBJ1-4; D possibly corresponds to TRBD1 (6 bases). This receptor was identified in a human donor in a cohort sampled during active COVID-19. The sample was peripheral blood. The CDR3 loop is CASSRTATNEKLFF. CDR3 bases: TGTGCCAGCAGCAGGACAGCAACTAATGAAAAACTGTTTTTT.